These 13 T cell receptor beta chains originate from one sample sequenced in a study of cytomegalovirus exposure and HLA in healthy donors (dated by TCRdb to between 2016 and 2019). The library was made by the immunoSEQ multiplex PCR assay. A mixture of 60 forward primers for TCR Vbeta segments and 13 reverse primers for TCR Jbeta segments was used in the multiplex PCR. TCRdb stores this immuneACCESS table with in-frame sequences only. Part of the clones is absent; in the studies checked, under half of the shortfall reflects unresolved V genes, and no reason is known for the rest. The sample yields some 140,000 clones; roughly 73% were counted once. Of the sample, roughly 1.3% is held by the ten largest clones. The sequenced sample consisted of PBMCs. The source of these receptors is a woman between 40 and 55 years old in good health and CMV-seronegative.

The V gene is TRBV5-6, the J gene TRBJ2-7; 9 nucleotides align to TRBD2. Germline lookup yields CDR1 SGHDT and CDR2 YYEEEE. With V trimmed by 0 bases and J by 6 bases, 7 bases remained unmatched. The CDR3 consists of 15 residues. Here the CDR3 reads CASSLGTSAAREQYV. The CDR3 region has the DNA TGTGCCAGCAGCTTGGGGACTAGCGCCGCGCGCGAGCAGTACGTC.

The V gene is TRBV6-1, the J gene TRBJ1-1; no definite D call. The CDR3 is made up of 16 amino acids. The V end lost 2 bases, the J end lost 6 bases, and 19 bases lay between the germline ends. CDR1 and CDR2 from the germline V gene are MNHNS and SASEGT. The CDR3 nucleotides are TGTGCCAGCAGTGAATTTTGGGAGAGAAGGGTGGCTGAAGCTTTCTTT. Translating it yields CASSEFWERRVAEAFF.

V is TRBV5-1 and J is TRBJ2-3; 9 bases align to TRBD1. Unmatched junction bases numbered 11, after V lost 3 bases and J lost 3 bases. CDR3 length: 17 amino acids. Germline V gene data show CDR1 as SGHRS and CDR2 as YFSETQ. The CDR3 region has the DNA TGCGCCAGCAGCTCCGGGACAGGGTTCTCGTGGACAGATACGCAGTATTTT. It is translated as CASSSGTGFSWTDTQYF. The full variable domain, with the rest looked up from reference TRBV5-1 and TRBJ2-3, is KAGVTQTPRYLIKTRGQQVTLSCSPISGHRSVSWYQQTPGQGLQFLFEYFSETQRNKGNFPGRFSGRQFSNSRSEMNVSTLELGDSALYLCASSSGTGFSWTDTQYFGPGTRLTVL.

Only one count was recorded for this clone. This chain connects TRBV25-1 to TRBJ2-1; 7 bases align to TRBD1. The ends lost 4 bases at V and 2 bases at J; junction bases unmatched: 2. The CDR3 is 14 residues long. Per germline, CDR1 MGHDK and CDR2 SYGVNS. This CDR3 reads CASSGQGTYNEQFF. For the CDR3, the DNA is TGTGCCAGCAGTGGACAGGGAACCTACAATGAGCAGTTCTTC.

J is TRBJ1-4 and V is TRBV5-1, with D possibly matching TRBD1 (5 bases). The CDR3 runs 16 residues. With 4 bases removed from V and 5 bases from J, the gap between germline ends came to 18 bases. Germline V gives CDR1 SGHRS, CDR2 YFSETQ. CDR3 nucleotide sequence: TGCGCCAGCAGCCTGGGGGTCTATTACAGAAATGAAAAACTGTTTTTT. Translated, it gives CASSLGVYYRNEKLFF. Together with reference TRBV5-1 and TRBJ1-4, the CDR3 gives the full variable domain: KAGVTQTPRYLIKTRGQQVTLSCSPISGHRSVSWYQQTPGQGLQFLFEYFSETQRNKGNFPGRFSGRQFSNSRSEMNVSTLELGDSALYLCASSLGVYYRNEKLFFGSGTQLSVL.

The chain employs TRBV2 and TRBJ1-1; D may be TRBD1 (5 bases). Germline V gene data show CDR1 as SNHLY and CDR2 as FYNNEI. Between the trimmed V and J ends, which lost 7 bases and 0 bases, there was a span of 9 bases. This CDR3 is 13 amino acids long. DNA of the CDR3: TGTGCCAGCAAAACAGGCTTGAACACTGAAGCTTTCTTT. It yields the protein CASKTGLNTEAFF.

Turning to this clone: One end of the junction varies from germline; a read error may be responsible. This chain links TRBV5-1 with TRBJ1-6; TRBD1 might be the D (6 bases). Germline V gene lookup returns CDR1 SGHRS and CDR2 YFSETQ. The length of the CDR3 is 14 residues. The CDR3: CASSLGQDKSPLHF. For the CDR3, the DNA is TGCGCCAGCAGCTTGGGACAGGATAAGTCACCCCTCCACTTT.

The gene calls are TRBV9 and TRBJ1-6; 8 bases are shared with TRBD1. Germline V CDR1 and CDR2: SGDLS, YYNGEE. The CDR3 contains 15 residues. The junction had 3 bases not matched to a gene; V was cut back by 0 bases and J by 7 bases. This CDR3 is CASSVGQGKNSPLHF. CDR3 coding DNA: TGTGCCAGCAGCGTAGGACAGGGGAAAAATTCACCCCTCCACTTT.

The rearrangement uses TRBV10-3 and TRBJ1-1, with 8 bases aligning to TRBD1. The CDR3 loop spans 15 amino acids. Germline V gene sequence: CDR1 ENHRY, CDR2 SYGVKD. Germline trimming cut 6 bases from V and 1 base from J; bases unmatched to any gene: 7. The CDR3 region has the DNA TGTGCCATCAGGGATTCGGGACAGGAGAACACTGAAGCTTTCTTT. Its translation: CAIRDSGQENTEAFF.

This clone was counted once. The rearrangement uses TRBV7-2 and TRBJ1-5, with a weak D call TRBD1 (6 bases). With 2 bases removed from V and 10 bases from J, the gap between germline ends came to 9 bases. Germline V lookup: CDR1 SGHTA, CDR2 FQGNSA. The CDR3 runs to 12 residues. In DNA, the CDR3 is TGTGCCAGCAGCTTACAGGGGCTACCCCAGCATTTT. Translated, it gives CASSLQGLPQHF.

This chain connects TRBV19 to TRBJ1-3; D may be TRBD1 (5 bases). V lost 7 bases to trimming and J lost 2 bases, with 12 bases between them. Germline CDR1 and CDR2: LNHDA and SQIVND (reference sequence). This CDR3 spans 14 amino acids. CDR3 bases: TGTGCCAGTACCATCGGGGGAGCTGGAAACACCATATATTTT. Translated: CASTIGGAGNTIYF.

The chain employs TRBV27 and TRBJ1-1; D is unresolved. Germline CDR1 and CDR2: MNHEY and SMNVEV (reference sequence). Trimming stripped 4 bases from V and 3 bases from J, with 15 bases between. The CDR3 spans 15 residues. The CDR3 DNA reads TGTGCCAGCAGTTCCTCAACGGGCGGGGACACTGAAGCTTTCTTT. Amino acids: CASSSSTGGDTEAFF.

The chain joins TRBV5-4 to TRBJ2-5; 7 bases align to TRBD1. CDR3 length: 15 amino acids. Trimming cost V 0 bases and J 7 bases; bases outside gene matches: 9. Germline V lookup: CDR1 SGHNT, CDR2 YYREEE (reference sequence). The CDR3 sequence is CASSLAEQGSATQYF. The CDR3 nucleotides are TGTGCCAGCAGCTTGGCAGAACAGGGGTCAGCGACCCAGTACTTC.